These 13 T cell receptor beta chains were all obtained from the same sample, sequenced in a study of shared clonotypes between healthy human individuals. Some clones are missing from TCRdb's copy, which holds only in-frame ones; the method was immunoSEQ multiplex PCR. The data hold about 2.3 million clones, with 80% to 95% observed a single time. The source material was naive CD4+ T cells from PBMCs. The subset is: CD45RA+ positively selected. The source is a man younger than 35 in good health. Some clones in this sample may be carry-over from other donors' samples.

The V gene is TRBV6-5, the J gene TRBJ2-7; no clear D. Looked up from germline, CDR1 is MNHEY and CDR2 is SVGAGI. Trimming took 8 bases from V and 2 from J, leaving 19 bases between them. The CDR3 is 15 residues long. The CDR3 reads CASPTQTPGPYEQYF. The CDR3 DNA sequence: TGTGCCAGCCCCACCCAGACGCCAGGTCCCTACGAGCAGTACTTC.

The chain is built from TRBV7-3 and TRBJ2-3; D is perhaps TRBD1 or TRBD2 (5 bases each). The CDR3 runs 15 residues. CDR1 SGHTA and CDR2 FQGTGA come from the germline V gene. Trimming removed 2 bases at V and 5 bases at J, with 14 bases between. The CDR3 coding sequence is TGTGCCAGCAGCTTAGCCGGGACCGCAGGAGATACGCAGTATTTT. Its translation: CASSLAGTAGDTQYF.

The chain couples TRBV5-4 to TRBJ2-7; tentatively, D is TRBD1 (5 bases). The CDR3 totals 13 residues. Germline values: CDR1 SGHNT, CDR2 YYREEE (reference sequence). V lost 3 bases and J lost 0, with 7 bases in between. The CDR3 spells CASSSDISYEQYF. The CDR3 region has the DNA TGTGCCAGCAGCTCGGACATCTCCTACGAGCAGTACTTC.

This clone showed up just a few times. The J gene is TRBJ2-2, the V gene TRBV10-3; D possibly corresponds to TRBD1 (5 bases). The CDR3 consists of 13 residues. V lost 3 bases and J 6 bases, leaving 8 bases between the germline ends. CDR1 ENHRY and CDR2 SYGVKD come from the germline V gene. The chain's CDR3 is CAISDTGSGELFF. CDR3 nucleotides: TGTGCCATCAGTGACACAGGTTCCGGGGAGCTGTTTTTT.

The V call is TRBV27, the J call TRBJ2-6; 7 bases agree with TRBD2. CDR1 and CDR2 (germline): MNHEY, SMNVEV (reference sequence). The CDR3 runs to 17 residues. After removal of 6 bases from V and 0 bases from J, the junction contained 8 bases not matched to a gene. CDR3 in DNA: TGTGCCAGCAGGAATCAGGGCGGGGGCTCTGGGGCCAACGTCCTGACTTTC. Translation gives CASRNQGGGSGANVLTF.

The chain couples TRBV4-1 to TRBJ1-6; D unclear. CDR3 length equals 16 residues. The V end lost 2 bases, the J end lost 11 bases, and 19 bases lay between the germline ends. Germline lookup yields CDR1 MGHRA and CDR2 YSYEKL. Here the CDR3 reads CASSQMSASPAAPLHF. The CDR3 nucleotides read TGCGCCAGCAGCCAAATGTCCGCCTCACCCGCTGCACCCCTCCACTTT.

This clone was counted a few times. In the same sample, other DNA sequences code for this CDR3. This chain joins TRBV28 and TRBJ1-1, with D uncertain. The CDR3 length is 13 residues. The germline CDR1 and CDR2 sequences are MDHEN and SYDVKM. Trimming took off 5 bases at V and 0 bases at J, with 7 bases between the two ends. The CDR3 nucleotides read TGTGCCAGCAGTCATCTGATGAACACTGAAGCTTTCTTT. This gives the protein CASSHLMNTEAFF.

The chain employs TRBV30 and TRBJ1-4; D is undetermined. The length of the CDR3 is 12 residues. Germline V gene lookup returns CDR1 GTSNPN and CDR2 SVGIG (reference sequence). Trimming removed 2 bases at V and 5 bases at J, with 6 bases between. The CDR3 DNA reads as TGTGCCTGGAGTCAAGTAAATGAAAAACTGTTTTTT. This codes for CAWSQVNEKLFF.

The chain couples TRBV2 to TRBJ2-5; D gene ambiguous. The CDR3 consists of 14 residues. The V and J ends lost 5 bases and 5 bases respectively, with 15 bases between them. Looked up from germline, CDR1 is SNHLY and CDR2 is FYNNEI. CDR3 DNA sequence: TGTGCCAGCAGTTTACGACCAGATGGGGAGACCCAGTACTTC. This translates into CASSLRPDGETQYF.

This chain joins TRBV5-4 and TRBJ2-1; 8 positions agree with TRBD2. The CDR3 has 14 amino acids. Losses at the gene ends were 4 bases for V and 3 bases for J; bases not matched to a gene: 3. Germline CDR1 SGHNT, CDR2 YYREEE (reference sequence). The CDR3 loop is CASSRGGVYNEQFF. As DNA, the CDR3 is TGTGCCAGCAGCCGGGGGGGAGTCTACAATGAGCAGTTCTTC.

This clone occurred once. The CDR3 reads CSVDFGSYGYTF. The CDR3 DNA follows: TGCAGCGTTGATTTCGGGTCCTATGGCTACACCTTC. The chain recombines TRBV29-1 with TRBJ1-2; D is unclear. Trimming removed 3 bases from V and 4 bases from J, with 9 bases in between. Per the germline V gene, CDR1 is SQVTM and CDR2 is ANQGSEA. The CDR3 loop spans 12 amino acids.

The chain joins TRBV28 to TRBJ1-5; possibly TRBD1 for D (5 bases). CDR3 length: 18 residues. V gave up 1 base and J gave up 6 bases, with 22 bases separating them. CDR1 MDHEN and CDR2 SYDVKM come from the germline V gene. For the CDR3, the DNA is TGTGCCAGCAGTTTATTCATGGAGGGACGCCGTACTCGTCAGCCCCAGCATTTT. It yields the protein CASSLFMEGRRTRQPQHF.

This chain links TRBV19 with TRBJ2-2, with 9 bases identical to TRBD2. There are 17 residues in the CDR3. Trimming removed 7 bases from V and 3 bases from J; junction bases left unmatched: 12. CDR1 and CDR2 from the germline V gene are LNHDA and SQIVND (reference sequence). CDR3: CASNPKREAGDTGELFF. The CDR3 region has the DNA TGTGCCAGTAACCCTAAGCGGGAGGCGGGGGACACCGGGGAGCTGTTTTTT.